The clone carrying this T cell receptor beta chain has a handful of counts. The antigen is not known. The germline V gene encodes CDR1 DFQATT and CDR2 SNEGSKA (reference sequence). The CDR3 is 13 amino acids. The ends were cut back, 6 bases at V and 2 bases at J, with 14 bases in the middle. The source of the sample is a study of naive and memory T cell subsets. Notes on the study in general: In CD4 and CD8 cells, diversity dropped from naive through EMRA. Over 90% of naive TCR sequences appeared only once after error correction, unlike memory subsets. Findings for naive and memory subsets could not be checked against ground truth. A few larger clonotypes appeared in naive repertoires, especially CD8, possibly memory cells re-expressing CD45RA.

Two oligonucleotides, mixed equimolar, formed the beta constant-region primer covering TRBC1 and TRBC2. The ligated cDNA underwent four PCR rounds using SP2 and nested alpha and beta constant-region primers. Ligation attached a single-stranded oligonucleotide with a 12-nucleotide UMI and the SP2 primer to the cDNA 3' end. Via MiXCR, TCRdb re-called the UMI-ligation and nested PCR reads, giving one row per CDR3 protein. This sample has more than 95,000 distinct CDR3 sequences, with more than 14% found just once. The V and J genes are TRBV20-1 and TRBJ2-7; D call uncertain. The TCR originated in a human donor in good health. Sequenced: naive CD8+ T cells from blood. The CDR3 reads CSAQSPYTYEQYF. The CDR3 coding sequence is TGCAGTGCGCAGAGCCCGTACACCTACGAGCAGTACTTC.